This T cell receptor (beta chain) was recorded in a study of T cell responses to AZD1222 COVID-19 vaccine. This CDR3 is 15 amino acids long. Germline V gives CDR1 SGHTA, CDR2 FQGNSA. V lost 6 bases to trimming and J lost 1 base; unmatched junction nucleotides: 6. Using immunoSEQ multiplex PCR, the repertoire was profiled, and TCRdb retains in-frame clones only, with some absent. Altogether 130,000 to 150,000 clones are present, 75% to 85% being singletons, with the ten largest covering about 4%. The source of this sequence is an adult in good health. This sample comprised peripheral blood, obtained on day 0 of MenACWY control vaccination. The chain is built from TRBV7-2 and TRBJ1-5, with 7 bases lining up with TRBD1. Here the CDR3 reads CASSRQGRSNQPQHF. The CDR3 bases are TGTGCCAGCAGTCGACAGGGTAGGAGCAATCAGCCCCAGCATTTT.